The next 20 T cell receptor beta chains were all read from a single sample in a study of T cell repertoires in cytomegalovirus infection. TCRdb called the reads again in MiXCR, with one record for every CDR3 protein. This table holds 400,000 to 600,000 distinct CDR3 sequences, under 55% found once. For these TCRs, the target antigens are not known. The starting material was cultured PBMCs, obtained from culture after CMV antigen stimulation. These receptors were obtained from a human donor in good health (CMV status not recorded). Some clones in this sample may be carry-over from other donors' samples.

The rearrangement links TRBV11-2 to TRBJ1-1; no definite D call. The ends were cut back, 5 bases at V and 3 bases at J, with 16 bases in the middle. The CDR3 consists of 15 residues. Germline assignment: CDR1 SGHAT and CDR2 FQNNGV. The CDR3 bases are TGTGCCAGCAGCCTGGCGACCGGGAAGGACACTGAAGCTTTCTTT. Its protein product is CASSLATGKDTEAFF.

This clonotype has just a few counts. This chain joins TRBV5-4 and TRBJ2-6, with 8 positions matching TRBD2. V dropped 2 bases and J dropped 2; count of bases not matched to a gene: 6. From germline, CDR1 is SGHNT and CDR2 YYREEE (reference sequence). The CDR3 spans 17 residues. In DNA form, the CDR3 reads TGTGCCAGCAGCTTCTACAGGACTAGCACTGGGGCCAACGTCCTGACTTTC. This encodes CASSFYRTSTGANVLTF.

The chain couples TRBV20-1 to TRBJ2-1, with TRBD1 as a possible D gene (5 bases). V lost 2 bases and J lost 3, with 17 bases in between. The germline CDR1 and CDR2 sequences are DFQATT and SNEGSKA (reference sequence). CDR3 size: 16 residues. The CDR3 reads CSARLQGTPYYNEQFF. Here the CDR3 DNA reads TGCAGTGCTAGATTGCAGGGTACGCCTTACTACAATGAGCAGTTCTTC.

This clonotype has ten or more counts. The V and J genes are TRBV7-2 and TRBJ2-7, with TRBD2 matching 9 bases. V lost 2 bases to trimming and J lost 2 bases; unmatched junction nucleotides: 7. The V gene's germline CDR1 is SGHTA and CDR2 FQGNSA. The CDR3 has 16 amino acids. The CDR3: CASSLSATSGAYEQYF. In DNA, the CDR3 is TGTGCCAGCAGCTTAAGCGCGACTAGCGGAGCCTACGAGCAGTACTTC.

CDR3 coding DNA: TGTGCCAGCGGATGGACAGGGCCCTCTGGGGCCAACGTCCTGACTTTC. Encoded protein: CASGWTGPSGANVLTF. The chain joins TRBV6-6 to TRBJ2-6; TRBD1 agrees at 8 bases. The V gene end was trimmed by 8 bases and the J gene end by 0 bases; junction bases not matched to a gene: 6. Germline V gives CDR1 MNHNY, CDR2 SVGAGI (reference sequence). The CDR3 has 16 amino acids.

The chain couples TRBV7-9 to TRBJ2-1; 8 bases line up with TRBD2. CDR1 and CDR2 from the germline V gene are SEHNR and FQNEAQ (reference sequence). V lost 5 bases, J lost 5 bases, and 11 bases stayed unmatched. CDR3 length equals 16 residues. CDR3 coding DNA: TGTGCCAGCAGCCTACCGGGGACGGGGGGGGACAATGAGCAGTTCTTC. This gives the protein CASSLPGTGGDNEQFF.

This clonotype was seen a handful of times. The rearrangement joins TRBV28 to TRBJ2-1; 12 nucleotides align to TRBD2. The CDR3 has 15 residues. Trimming cost V 4 bases and J 10 bases; bases outside gene matches: 8. Germline V gene data show CDR1 as MDHEN and CDR2 as SYDVKM. CDR3 nucleotide sequence: TGTGCCAGCAGTTCTAGCGGGGGGGCCGGGGGGGAGCAGTTCTTC. This gives the protein CASSSSGGAGGEQFF.

This clonotype was picked up many times. The rearrangement uses TRBV7-6 and TRBJ2-2; 7 bases fit TRBD2. This CDR3 region has 16 residues. Trimming removed 1 base from V and 6 bases from J; junction bases left unmatched: 8. Looked up from germline, CDR1 is SGHVS and CDR2 is FNYEAQ. This chain's CDR3 is CASSLVVSGSAGELFF. The CDR3 DNA is TGTGCCAGCAGCTTAGTTGTTAGCGGGTCCGCCGGGGAGCTGTTTTTT.

This clonotype was observed a handful of times. The rearrangement joins TRBV4-1 to TRBJ1-5; D unclear. V lost 1 base, J lost 10 bases, and 11 bases lay in between. The CDR3 spans 13 residues. Germline V lookup: CDR1 MGHRA, CDR2 YSYEKL. CDR3 bases: TGCGCCAGCAGCCAAGTTGGCGGGGAACCCCAGCATTTT. Residues: CASSQVGGEPQHF.

The sample holds a few counts of this clonotype. The chain uses TRBV7-8 and TRBJ2-7; 11 bases fit TRBD1. V trimming: 6 bases; J trimming: 4 bases; junction bases outside the gene matches: 8. There are 15 residues in the CDR3. Germline loops: CDR1 SGHVS, CDR2 FQNEAQ. The CDR3 reads CASRPEDRGRYEQYF. The DNA for the CDR3 is TGTGCCAGCAGACCCGAGGACAGGGGGCGGTACGAGCAGTACTTC.

CDR3: CASSLLPRGGGTEAFF. CDR3 DNA: TGTGCCAGCAGCCTACTCCCACGGGGAGGAGGTACTGAAGCTTTCTTT. This chain links TRBV28 with TRBJ1-1; D is unresolved. The length of the CDR3 is 16 residues. The V gene lost 6 bases and the J gene lost 5 bases, with 22 bases spanning the gap. Germline CDR1 is MDHEN and CDR2 is SYDVKM.

This clonotype was seen a handful of times. The rearrangement links TRBV20-1 to TRBJ2-5, with a possible D match to TRBD2 (5 bases). This CDR3 comprises 14 residues. V shed 1 base and J shed 1 base, with 10 bases lying between them. CDR1 and CDR2 (germline): DFQATT, SNEGSKA (reference sequence). CDR3 DNA sequence: TGCAGTGCTAGAGGGAGGTGGATCCAAGAGACCCAGTACTTC. This encodes CSARGRWIQETQYF.

This chain joins TRBV6-6 and TRBJ1-5; D is undetermined. CDR1 MNHNY and CDR2 SVGAGI come from the germline V gene (reference sequence). The CDR3 contains 16 residues. With 6 bases removed from V and 2 bases from J, the gap between germline ends came to 17 bases. The CDR3 reads CASRQGSPGGNQPQHF. CDR3 bases: TGTGCCAGCAGACAAGGGTCGCCCGGGGGCAATCAGCCCCAGCATTTT.

In its sample, this clonotype was seen a few times. This chain's CDR3 is CASSFGAAAGQPQHF. As DNA, the CDR3 is TGTGCCAGCAGCTTCGGGGCAGCCGCAGGTCAGCCCCAGCATTTT. The chain combines TRBV7-2 with TRBJ1-5, with D perhaps matching TRBD1 (5 bases). V lost 3 bases, J lost 6 bases, and 15 bases lay in between. Germline values: CDR1 SGHTA, CDR2 FQGNSA. The CDR3 runs to 15 residues.

V gene TRBV12-3 or TRBV12-4 combines with J gene TRBJ1-3, with D perhaps matching TRBD1 (5 bases). The CDR3 has 11 amino acids. V lost 8 bases to trimming and J lost 8 bases, with 10 bases between them. CDR3 region: CASGGGDTIYF. Here the CDR3 DNA reads TGTGCCAGCGGGGGTGGGGACACCATATATTTT.

The V gene is TRBV7-6, the J gene TRBJ2-3, with TRBD1 matching over 8 bases. Trimming cost V 5 bases and J 3 bases; bases outside gene matches: 4. Germline assignment: CDR1 SGHVS and CDR2 FNYEAQ. This CDR3 is built from 14 residues. The CDR3 reads CASSARQGTDTQYF. CDR3 in DNA: TGTGCCAGCAGCGCCCGACAGGGGACAGATACGCAGTATTTT.

The CDR3 DNA follows: TGTGCCAGCAGCTTAGCCCTTACAGGGGGCGAGCAGTACTTC. Translating gives CASSLALTGGEQYF. The J gene is TRBJ2-7, the V gene TRBV7-2; 8 bases fit TRBD1. The CDR3 consists of 14 residues. V lost 0 bases, J lost 6 bases, and 4 bases stayed unmatched. Germline V gene data show CDR1 as SGHTA and CDR2 as FQGNSA.

CDR3 residues: CAISAPNSRGYGYTF. The CDR3 nucleotides read TGTGCCATCAGTGCCCCCAATAGTCGTGGCTATGGCTACACCTTC. This chain joins TRBV10-3 and TRBJ1-2; D is uncertain. This CDR3 is 15 amino acids long. Trimming pared 4 bases from V and 4 bases from J, leaving 16 bases between. The germline gives CDR1 ENHRY, CDR2 SYGVKD.

The gene calls are TRBV12-3 or TRBV12-4 and TRBJ1-3, with D perhaps TRBD1 (6 bases). The V end lost 7 bases, the J end lost 6 bases, and 22 bases lay between the germline ends. The CDR3 loop spans 16 amino acids. The CDR3 sequence: CASTLGGGAQENTIYF. The CDR3 DNA reads as TGTGCCAGCACCTTAGGGGGGGGGGCGCAGGAAAACACCATATATTTT.

The V gene is TRBV2, the J gene TRBJ1-2; 9 bases map to TRBD1. The CDR3 is 15 amino acids. V gave up 6 bases and J gave up 4 bases; unmatched junction bases: 9. The germline V gene has CDR1 SNHLY and CDR2 FYNNEI. The CDR3 DNA follows: TGTGCCAGCAGAGGGACAGGGTTTTCTTTCTATGGCTACACCTTC. Residues: CASRGTGFSFYGYTF.